This passage covers 7 T cell receptor beta chains from one sample sequenced in a study of blood T cells in healthy people across ages. A J-beta primer mix and a sample-barcoded 5' primer were used in a second PCR of about 7 to 12 cycles. TCRdb re-analysed the 5' RACE reads in MiXCR, keeping a single row per CDR3 protein. The profile shows around 1,000,000 distinct CDR3 sequences, around 27% of them singletons. These data also featured in a second study, about T cells of mothers and their children.

The sequencing sample was made of blood. The receptor set was obtained from a girl aged 2-10 years in good health.

This clonotype was picked up a small number of times. This sequence joins TRBV27 and TRBJ2-7; possibly TRBD1 for D (6 bases). Trimming stripped 3 bases from V and 2 bases from J, with 11 bases between. Per the germline V gene, CDR1 is MNHEY and CDR2 is SMNVEV (reference sequence). The CDR3 totals 14 residues. Written as DNA, the CDR3 is TGTGCCAGCAGTTTGTTACAGGGTACCTACGAGCAGTACTTC. Translated: CASSLLQGTYEQYF.

The chain uses TRBV6-2 or TRBV6-3 and TRBJ2-1, with 8 bases that match TRBD2. Germline lookup yields CDR1 MNHEY and CDR2 SVGEGT. The CDR3 has 15 amino acids. J lost 9 bases, V lost 2 bases, and 9 bases had no gene match. The DNA of the CDR3 is TGTGCCAGCAGTTACATCCCGGGACTAGTAGCTGAGCAGTTCTTC. Its protein product is CASSYIPGLVAEQFF.

Only a few counts were recorded for this clonotype. The genes are TRBV15 and TRBJ2-2, with D unresolved. Germline lookup yields CDR1 LNHNV and CDR2 YYDKDF (reference sequence). The CDR3 length is 14 residues. The ends were cut back, 1 base at V and 5 bases at J, with 8 bases in the middle. The CDR3 DNA reads TGTGCCACCAGCAGAGTCTTGGGGACCGGGGAGCTGTTTTTT. Translating it yields CATSRVLGTGELFF.

This clonotype was picked up many times. The CDR3 DNA is TGCGCCAGCAGCTTGGCCGGGGGGAATGGCTACGAGCAGTACTTC. Translated, it gives CASSLAGGNGYEQYF. This rearrangement joins TRBV5-1 to TRBJ2-7, with TRBD2 matching over 7 bases. From germline, CDR1 is SGHRS and CDR2 YFSETQ. The CDR3 totals 15 residues. V dropped 0 bases and J dropped 3; count of bases not matched to a gene: 6. Supplemented by reference TRBV5-1 and TRBJ2-7, the full variable domain reads KAGVTQTPRYLIKTRGQQVTLSCSPISGHRSVSWYQQTPGQGLQFLFEYFSETQRNKGNFPGRFSGRQFSNSRSEMNVSTLELGDSALYLCASSLAGGNGYEQYFGPGTRLTVT.

This clonotype was seen just once. The chain employs TRBV15 and TRBJ2-5, with 9 positions matching TRBD2. From germline, CDR1 is LNHNV and CDR2 YYDKDF (reference sequence). The CDR3 consists of 16 residues. The ends lost 3 bases at V and 3 bases at J; junction bases unmatched: 8. The CDR3, as DNA: TGTGCCACCAGCAGGGGTAGCGGGGGCCCTGAAGAGACCCAGTACTTC. It yields the protein CATSRGSGGPEETQYF.

V is TRBV20-1 and J is TRBJ1-1; D gene ambiguous. V lost 3 bases, J lost 11 bases, and 13 bases lay in between. The CDR3 covers 11 residues. Germline assignment: CDR1 DFQATT and CDR2 SNEGSKA (reference sequence). In DNA, the CDR3 is TGCAGTGCTAGGCGAGGACTAGAGGCTTTCTTT. Amino acid sequence: CSARRGLEAFF.

The chain has TRBV6-1 and TRBJ1-1, with D unresolved. Germline CDR1 MNHNS, CDR2 SASEGT. This CDR3 has 12 amino acids. V lost 4 bases, J lost 1 base, and 4 bases lay in between. CDR3 residues: CASSATNTEAFF. For the CDR3, the DNA is TGTGCCAGCAGTGCCACGAACACTGAAGCTTTCTTT.